This T cell receptor beta chain was captured in a study of blood T cell repertoires in COVID-19. This CDR3 spans 19 amino acids. With V trimmed by 4 bases and J by 0 bases, 16 bases remained unmatched. Germline CDR1 reads SGHRS; CDR2 reads YFSETQ. Profiled with immunoSEQ multiplex PCR; TCRdb holds only in-frame clones, not every one. The sample lists about 140,000 clones, 85% to 90% occurring once. This receptor was obtained from a woman aged 55-69 years with acute or convalescent COVID-19. The sequencing input was peripheral blood. The V and J genes are TRBV5-1 and TRBJ1-3; 7 bases map to TRBD1. The CDR3 loop reads CASSVRTGLHTNSGNTIYF. CDR3 sequence (DNA): TGCGCCAGCAGCGTAAGGACAGGCCTGCATACTAACTCTGGAAACACCATATATTTT. The entire variable domain, with the rest obtained from reference TRBV5-1 and TRBJ1-3, is as follows: KAGVTQTPRYLIKTRGQQVTLSCSPISGHRSVSWYQQTPGQGLQFLFEYFSETQRNKGNFPGRFSGRQFSNSRSEMNVSTLELGDSALYLCASSVRTGLHTNSGNTIYFGEGSWLTVV.